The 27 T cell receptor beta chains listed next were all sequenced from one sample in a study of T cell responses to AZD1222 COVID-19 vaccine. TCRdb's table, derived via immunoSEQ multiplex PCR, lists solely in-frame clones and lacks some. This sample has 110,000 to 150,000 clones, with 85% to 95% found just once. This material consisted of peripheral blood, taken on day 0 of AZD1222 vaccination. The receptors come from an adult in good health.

As DNA, the CDR3 is TGTGCCAGCAGCGCCCTCGGGACAGGCTCTGGAAACACCATATATTTT. This translates into CASSALGTGSGNTIYF. The V gene is TRBV9, the J gene TRBJ1-3; 8 nucleotides align to TRBD1. V shed 3 bases, J shed 0 bases, and the junction held 5 bases outside the gene matches. This CDR3 spans 16 amino acids. Germline V gene data show CDR1 as SGDLS and CDR2 as YYNGEE. Combining the CDR3 with reference TRBV9 and TRBJ1-3 gives the whole variable domain DSGVTQTPKHLITATGQRVTLRCSPRSGDLSVYWYQQSLDQGLQFLIQYYNGEERAKGNILERFSAQQFPDLHSELNLSSLELGDSALYFCASSALGTGSGNTIYFGEGSWLTVV.

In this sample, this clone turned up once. The CDR3 region has the DNA TGTGCCAGCTCAGCCGGGACGCGAGATGAGCAGTTCTTC. Residues: CASSAGTRDEQFF. The chain combines TRBV18 with TRBJ2-1; either TRBD1 or TRBD2 may supply D (5 bases each). Germline loops: CDR1 KGHSH, CDR2 LQKENI. V was cut by 5 bases and J by 8 bases, with 13 bases left in between. CDR3 length: 13 residues.

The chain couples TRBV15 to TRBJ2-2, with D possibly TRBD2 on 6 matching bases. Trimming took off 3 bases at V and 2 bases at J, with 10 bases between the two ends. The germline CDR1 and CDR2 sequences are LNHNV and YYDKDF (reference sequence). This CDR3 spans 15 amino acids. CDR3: CATSRDYTNTGELFF. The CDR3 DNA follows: TGTGCCACCAGCAGGGACTACACCAACACCGGGGAGCTGTTTTTT.

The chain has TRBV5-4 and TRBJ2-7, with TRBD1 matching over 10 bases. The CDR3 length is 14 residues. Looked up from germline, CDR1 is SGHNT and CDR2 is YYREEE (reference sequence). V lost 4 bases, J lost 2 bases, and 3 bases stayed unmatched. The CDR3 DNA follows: TGTGCCAGCAGCACCGGGACAGGGGCCTACGAGCAGTACTTC. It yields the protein CASSTGTGAYEQYF.

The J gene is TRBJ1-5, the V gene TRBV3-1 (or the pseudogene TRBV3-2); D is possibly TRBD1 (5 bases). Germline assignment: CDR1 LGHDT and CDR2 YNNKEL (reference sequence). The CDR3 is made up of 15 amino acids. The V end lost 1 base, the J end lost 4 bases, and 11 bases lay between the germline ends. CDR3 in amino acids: CASSQGAGPNQPQHF. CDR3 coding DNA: TGTGCCAGCAGCCAAGGCGCAGGGCCTAATCAGCCCCAGCATTTT.

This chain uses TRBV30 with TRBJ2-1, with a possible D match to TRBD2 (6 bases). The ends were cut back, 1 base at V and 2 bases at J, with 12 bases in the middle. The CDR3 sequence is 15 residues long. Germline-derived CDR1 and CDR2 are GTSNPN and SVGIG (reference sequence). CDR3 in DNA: TGTGCCTGGAGTGGATCGGGAGTCCCCTACAATGAGCAGTTCTTC. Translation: CAWSGSGVPYNEQFF.

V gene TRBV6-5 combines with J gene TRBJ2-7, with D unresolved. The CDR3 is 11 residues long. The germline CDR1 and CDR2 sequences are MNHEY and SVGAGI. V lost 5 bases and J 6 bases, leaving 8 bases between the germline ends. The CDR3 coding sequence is TGTGCCAGCAGTACCGGGCGCGAGCAGTACTTC. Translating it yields CASSTGREQYF.

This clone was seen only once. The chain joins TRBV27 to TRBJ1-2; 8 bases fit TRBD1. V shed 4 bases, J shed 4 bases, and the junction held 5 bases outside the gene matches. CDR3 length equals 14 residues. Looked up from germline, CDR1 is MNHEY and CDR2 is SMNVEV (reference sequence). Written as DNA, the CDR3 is TGTGCCAGCAGTTCTCGGACAGGGAGCTATGGCTACACCTTC. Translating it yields CASSSRTGSYGYTF.

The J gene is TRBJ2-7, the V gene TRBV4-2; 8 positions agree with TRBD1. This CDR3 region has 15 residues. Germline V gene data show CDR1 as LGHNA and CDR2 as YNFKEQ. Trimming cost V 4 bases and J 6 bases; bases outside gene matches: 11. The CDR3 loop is CASSLSWQGASEQYF. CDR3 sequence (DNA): TGTGCCAGCAGCCTTTCGTGGCAGGGGGCGTCCGAGCAGTACTTC.

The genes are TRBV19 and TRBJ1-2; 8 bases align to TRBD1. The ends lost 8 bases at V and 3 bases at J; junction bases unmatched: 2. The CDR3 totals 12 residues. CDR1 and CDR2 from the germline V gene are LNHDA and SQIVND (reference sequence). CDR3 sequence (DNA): TGTGCCAGTGGACAGGGCGACTATGGCTACACCTTC. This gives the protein CASGQGDYGYTF.

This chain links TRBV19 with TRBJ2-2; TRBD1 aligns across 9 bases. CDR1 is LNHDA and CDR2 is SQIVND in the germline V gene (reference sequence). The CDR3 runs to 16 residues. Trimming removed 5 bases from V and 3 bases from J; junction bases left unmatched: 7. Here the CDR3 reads CASSPRTGADTGELFF. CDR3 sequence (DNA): TGTGCCAGTAGTCCACGGACAGGGGCGGACACCGGGGAGCTGTTTTTT.

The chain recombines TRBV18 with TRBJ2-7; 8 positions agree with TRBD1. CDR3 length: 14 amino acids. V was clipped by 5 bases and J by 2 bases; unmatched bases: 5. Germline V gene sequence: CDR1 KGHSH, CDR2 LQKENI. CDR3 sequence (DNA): TGTGCCAGCTCAACGACAGGGGCTACCTACGAGCAGTACTTC. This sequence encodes CASSTTGATYEQYF.

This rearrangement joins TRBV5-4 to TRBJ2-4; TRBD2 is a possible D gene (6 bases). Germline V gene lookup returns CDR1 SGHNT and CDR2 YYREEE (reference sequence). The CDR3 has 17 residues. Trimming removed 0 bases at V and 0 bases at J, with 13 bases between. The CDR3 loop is CASSLETGRLAKNIQYF. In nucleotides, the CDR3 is TGTGCCAGCAGCTTGGAGACTGGGAGGCTAGCCAAAAACATTCAGTACTTC.

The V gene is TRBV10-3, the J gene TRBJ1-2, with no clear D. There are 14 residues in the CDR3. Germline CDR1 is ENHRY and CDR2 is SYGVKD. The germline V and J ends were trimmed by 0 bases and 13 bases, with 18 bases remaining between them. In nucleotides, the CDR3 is TGTGCCATCAGTGAGTCGAGCGACGCTCTGTTCTCCACCTTC. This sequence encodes CAISESSDALFSTF.

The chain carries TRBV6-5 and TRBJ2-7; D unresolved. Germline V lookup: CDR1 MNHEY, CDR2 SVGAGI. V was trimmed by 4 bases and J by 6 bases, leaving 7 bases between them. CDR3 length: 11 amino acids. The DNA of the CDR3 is TGTGCCAGCAGTTCTACGGGCGAGCAGTACTTC. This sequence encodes CASSSTGEQYF.

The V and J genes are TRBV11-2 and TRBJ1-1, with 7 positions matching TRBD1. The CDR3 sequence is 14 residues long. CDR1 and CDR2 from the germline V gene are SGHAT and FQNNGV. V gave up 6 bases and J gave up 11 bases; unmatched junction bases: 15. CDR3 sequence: CASRVTGQPVGAFF. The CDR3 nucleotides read TGTGCCAGCAGGGTAACGGGACAGCCGGTGGGCGCTTTCTTT.

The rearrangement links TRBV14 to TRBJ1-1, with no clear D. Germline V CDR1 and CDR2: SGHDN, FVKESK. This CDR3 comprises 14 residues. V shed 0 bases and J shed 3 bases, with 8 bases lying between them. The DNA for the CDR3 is TGTGCCAGCAGCCAAGAAGCCGGAGACACTGAAGCTTTCTTT. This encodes CASSQEAGDTEAFF.

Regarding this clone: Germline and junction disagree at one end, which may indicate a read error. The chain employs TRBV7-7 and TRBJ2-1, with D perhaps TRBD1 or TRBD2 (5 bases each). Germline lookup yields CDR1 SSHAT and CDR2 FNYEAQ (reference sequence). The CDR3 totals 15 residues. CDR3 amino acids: CASSSSPEGRDEQFF. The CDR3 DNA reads TGTGCTAGCAGCTCCTCGCCTGAGGGGCGCGATGAGCAGTTCTTC.

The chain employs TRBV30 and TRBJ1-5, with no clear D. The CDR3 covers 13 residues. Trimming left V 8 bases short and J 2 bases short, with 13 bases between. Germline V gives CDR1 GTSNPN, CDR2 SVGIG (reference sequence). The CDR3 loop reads CALGLIGNQPQHF. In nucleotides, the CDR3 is TGTGCCCTAGGATTGATTGGCAATCAGCCCCAGCATTTT.

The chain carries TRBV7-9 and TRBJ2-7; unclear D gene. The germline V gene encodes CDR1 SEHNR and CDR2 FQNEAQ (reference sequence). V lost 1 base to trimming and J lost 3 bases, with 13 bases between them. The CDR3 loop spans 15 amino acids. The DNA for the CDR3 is TGTGCCAGCAGCTTAGATCCCGTGACAAGCTACGAGCAGTACTTC. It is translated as CASSLDPVTSYEQYF.

Here the CDR3 DNA reads TGTGCCAGCAGTCCTAGGACAACTCAGTTGGGCAATGAGCAGTTCTTC. Residues: CASSPRTTQLGNEQFF. The V gene is TRBV27, the J gene TRBJ2-1; tentatively, D is TRBD1 (5 bases). Germline loops: CDR1 MNHEY, CDR2 SMNVEV (reference sequence). V shed 5 bases and J shed 6 bases, with 20 bases lying between them. The CDR3 is 16 residues long.

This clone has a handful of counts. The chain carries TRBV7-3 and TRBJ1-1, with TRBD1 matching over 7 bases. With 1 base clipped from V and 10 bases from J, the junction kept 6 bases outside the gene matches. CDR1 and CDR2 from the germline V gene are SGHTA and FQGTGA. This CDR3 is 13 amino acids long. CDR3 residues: CASSLNKGARAFF. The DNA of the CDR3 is TGTGCCAGCAGCTTAAATAAGGGGGCGAGAGCTTTCTTT. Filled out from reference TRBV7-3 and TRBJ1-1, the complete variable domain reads GAGVSQTPSNKVTEKGKYVELRCDPISGHTALYWYRQSLGQGPEFLIYFQGTGAADDSGLPNDRFFAVRPEGSVSTLKIQRTERGDSAVYLCASSLNKGARAFFGQGTRLTVV.

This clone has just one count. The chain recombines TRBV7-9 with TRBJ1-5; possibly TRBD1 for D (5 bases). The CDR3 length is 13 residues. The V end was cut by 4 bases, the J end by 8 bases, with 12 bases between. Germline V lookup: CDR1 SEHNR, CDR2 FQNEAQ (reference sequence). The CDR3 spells CASSWGPKEPQHF. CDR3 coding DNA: TGTGCCAGCAGCTGGGGACCGAAAGAGCCCCAGCATTTT.

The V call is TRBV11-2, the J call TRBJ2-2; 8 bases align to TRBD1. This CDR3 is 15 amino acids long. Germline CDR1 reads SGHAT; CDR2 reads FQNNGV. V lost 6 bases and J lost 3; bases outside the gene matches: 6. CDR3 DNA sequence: TGTGCCAGCAGTCGGACAGGGAGCGACACCGGGGAGCTGTTTTTT. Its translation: CASSRTGSDTGELFF.

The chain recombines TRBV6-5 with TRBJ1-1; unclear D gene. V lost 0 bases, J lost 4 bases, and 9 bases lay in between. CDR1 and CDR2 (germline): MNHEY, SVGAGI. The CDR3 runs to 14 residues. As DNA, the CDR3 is TGTGCCAGCAGTTACTCGATGCAGGCCACTGAAGCTTTCTTT. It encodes CASSYSMQATEAFF.

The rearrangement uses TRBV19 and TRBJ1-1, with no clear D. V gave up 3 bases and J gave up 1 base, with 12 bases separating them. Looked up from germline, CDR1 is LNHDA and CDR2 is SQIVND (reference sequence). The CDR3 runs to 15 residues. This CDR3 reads CASSIEANENTEAFF. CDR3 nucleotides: TGTGCCAGTAGTATTGAGGCAAATGAGAACACTGAAGCTTTCTTT.

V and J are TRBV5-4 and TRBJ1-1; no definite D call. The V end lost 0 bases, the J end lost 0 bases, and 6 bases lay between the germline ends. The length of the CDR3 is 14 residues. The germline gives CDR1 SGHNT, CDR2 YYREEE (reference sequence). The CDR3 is CASSLDGMNTEAFF. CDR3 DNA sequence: TGTGCCAGCAGCTTGGACGGCATGAACACTGAAGCTTTCTTT.